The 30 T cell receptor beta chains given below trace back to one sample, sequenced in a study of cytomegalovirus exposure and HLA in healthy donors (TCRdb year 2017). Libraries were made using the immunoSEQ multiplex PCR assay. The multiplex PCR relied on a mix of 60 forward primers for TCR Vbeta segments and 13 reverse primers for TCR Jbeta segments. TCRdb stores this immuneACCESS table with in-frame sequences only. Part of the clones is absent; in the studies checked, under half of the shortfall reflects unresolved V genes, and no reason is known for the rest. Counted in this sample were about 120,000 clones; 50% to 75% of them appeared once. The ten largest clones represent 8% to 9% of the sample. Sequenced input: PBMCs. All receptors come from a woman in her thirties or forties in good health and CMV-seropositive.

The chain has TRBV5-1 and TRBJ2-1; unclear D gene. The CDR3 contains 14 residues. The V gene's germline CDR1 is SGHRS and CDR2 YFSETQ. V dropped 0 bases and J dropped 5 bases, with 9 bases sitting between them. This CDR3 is CASSLVLADNEQFF. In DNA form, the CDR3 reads TGCGCCAGCAGCTTGGTGTTAGCAGACAATGAGCAGTTCTTC.

The CDR3 loop reads CASSPLLFREGGNEQFF. CDR3 DNA sequence: TGTGCCAGCAGCCCGCTCCTGTTCCGGGAGGGCGGGAATGAGCAGTTCTTC. J is TRBJ2-1 and V is TRBV7-9, with TRBD2 identical over 8 bases. V shed 5 bases and J 7 bases; nucleotides not matched to a gene: 16. The germline CDR1 and CDR2 sequences are SEHNR and FQNEAQ (reference sequence). The CDR3 runs 17 residues.

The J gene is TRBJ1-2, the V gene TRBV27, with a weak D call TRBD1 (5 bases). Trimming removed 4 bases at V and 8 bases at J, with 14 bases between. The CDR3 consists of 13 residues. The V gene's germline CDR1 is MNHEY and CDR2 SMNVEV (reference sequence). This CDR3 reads CASSSDSAGGYTF. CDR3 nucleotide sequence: TGTGCCAGCAGTTCCGACAGTGCTGGGGGCTACACCTTC.

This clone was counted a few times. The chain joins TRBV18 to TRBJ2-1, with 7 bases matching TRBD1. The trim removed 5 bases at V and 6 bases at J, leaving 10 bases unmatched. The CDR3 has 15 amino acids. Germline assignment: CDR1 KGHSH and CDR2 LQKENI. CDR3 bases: TGTGCCAGCTCATTCGGGACAGACGCACCCAATGAGCAGTTCTTC. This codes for CASSFGTDAPNEQFF.

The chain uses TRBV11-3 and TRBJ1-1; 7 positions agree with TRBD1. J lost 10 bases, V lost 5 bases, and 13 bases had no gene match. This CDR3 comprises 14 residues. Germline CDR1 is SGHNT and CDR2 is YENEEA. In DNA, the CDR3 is TGTGCCAGCAGCCTACGTACAGGGGAGGTGGCAGCTTTCTTT. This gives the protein CASSLRTGEVAAFF.

The CDR3 spells CASSIQGSSNYGYTF. DNA for the CDR3: TGTGCCAGTAGTATCCAGGGATCTTCTAACTATGGCTACACCTTC. The chain joins TRBV19 to TRBJ1-2, with a tentative D call TRBD1 (5 bases). This CDR3 is built from 15 residues. Trimming cost V 3 bases and J 0 bases, with 11 bases left between them. Germline values: CDR1 LNHDA, CDR2 SQIVND (reference sequence).

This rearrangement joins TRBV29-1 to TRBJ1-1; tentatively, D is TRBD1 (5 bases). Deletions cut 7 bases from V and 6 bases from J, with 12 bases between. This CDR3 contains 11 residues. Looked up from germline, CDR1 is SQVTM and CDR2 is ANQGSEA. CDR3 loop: CSGKQDPEAFF. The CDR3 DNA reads TGCAGCGGCAAACAGGACCCTGAAGCTTTCTTT.

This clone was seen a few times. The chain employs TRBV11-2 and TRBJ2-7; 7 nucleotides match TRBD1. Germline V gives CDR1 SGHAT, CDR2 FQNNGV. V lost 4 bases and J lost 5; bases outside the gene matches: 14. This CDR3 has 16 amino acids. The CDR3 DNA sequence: TGTGCCAGCAGCTATATCAAGGCAGGGGGTGACCACGAGCAGTACTTC. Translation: CASSYIKAGGDHEQYF. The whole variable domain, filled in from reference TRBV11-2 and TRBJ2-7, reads EAGVAQSPRYKIIEKRQSVAFWCNPISGHATLYWYQQILGQGPKLLIQFQNNGVVDDSQLPKDRFSAERLKGVDSTLKIQPAKLEDSAVYLCASSYIKAGGDHEQYFGPGTRLTVT.

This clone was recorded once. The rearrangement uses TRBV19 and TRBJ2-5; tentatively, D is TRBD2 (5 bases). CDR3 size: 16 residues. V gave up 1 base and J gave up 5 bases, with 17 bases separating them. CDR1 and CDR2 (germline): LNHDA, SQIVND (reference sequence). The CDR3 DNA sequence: TGTGCCAGTAGTATAGTCGCGGCGGGTGATGAGGAGACCCAGTACTTC. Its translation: CASSIVAAGDEETQYF.

The DNA for the CDR3 is TGTGCCAGCGGGACAGGGGGCCGCAATCAGCCCCAGCATTTT. This translates into CASGTGGRNQPQHF. The chain carries TRBV6-5 and TRBJ1-5, with 12 bases identical to TRBD1. Trimming at V came to 8 bases and at J to 2 bases, leaving 1 base not matched to a gene. Germline CDR1 reads MNHEY; CDR2 reads SVGAGI. CDR3 size: 14 residues.

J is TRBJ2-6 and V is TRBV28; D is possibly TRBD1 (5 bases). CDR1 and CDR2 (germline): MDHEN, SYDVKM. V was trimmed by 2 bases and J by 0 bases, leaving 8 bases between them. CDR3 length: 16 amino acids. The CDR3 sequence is CASSLKTGSGANVLTF. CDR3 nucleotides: TGTGCCAGCAGTTTAAAAACAGGCTCTGGGGCCAACGTCCTGACTTTC.

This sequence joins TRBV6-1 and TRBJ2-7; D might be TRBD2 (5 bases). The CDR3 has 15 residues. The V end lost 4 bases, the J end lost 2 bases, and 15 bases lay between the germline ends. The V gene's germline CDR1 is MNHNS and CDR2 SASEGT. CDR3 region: CASSASNPLTYEQYF. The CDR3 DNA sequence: TGTGCCAGCAGTGCTAGCAACCCCCTAACCTACGAGCAGTACTTC.

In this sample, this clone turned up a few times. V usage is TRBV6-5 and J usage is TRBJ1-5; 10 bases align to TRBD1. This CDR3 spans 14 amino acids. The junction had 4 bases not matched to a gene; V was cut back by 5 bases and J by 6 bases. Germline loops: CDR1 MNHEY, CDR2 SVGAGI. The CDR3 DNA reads TGTGCCAGCAGTCTCGGGACAGGGGCTCAGCCCCAGCATTTT. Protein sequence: CASSLGTGAQPQHF.

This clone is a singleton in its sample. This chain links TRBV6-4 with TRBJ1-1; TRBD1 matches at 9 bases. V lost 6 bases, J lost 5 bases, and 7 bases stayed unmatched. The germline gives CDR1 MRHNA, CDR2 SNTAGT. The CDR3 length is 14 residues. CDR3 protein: CASSRGQGGTEAFF. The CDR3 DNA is TGTGCCAGCAGCCGGGGACAGGGAGGGACTGAAGCTTTCTTT.

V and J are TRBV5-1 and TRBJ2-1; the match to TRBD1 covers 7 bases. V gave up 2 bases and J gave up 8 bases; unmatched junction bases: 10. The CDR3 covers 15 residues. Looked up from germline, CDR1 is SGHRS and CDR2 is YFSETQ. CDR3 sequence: CASSFTGDLVDEQFF. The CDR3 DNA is TGCGCCAGCAGCTTCACAGGGGACCTAGTGGATGAGCAGTTCTTC.

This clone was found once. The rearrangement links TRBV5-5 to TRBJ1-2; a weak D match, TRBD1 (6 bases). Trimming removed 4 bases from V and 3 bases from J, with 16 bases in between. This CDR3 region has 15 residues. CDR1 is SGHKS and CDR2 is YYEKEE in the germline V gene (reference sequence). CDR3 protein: CASSPRSGADYGYTF. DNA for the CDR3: TGTGCCAGCAGCCCCCGGTCAGGGGCCGACTATGGCTACACCTTC.

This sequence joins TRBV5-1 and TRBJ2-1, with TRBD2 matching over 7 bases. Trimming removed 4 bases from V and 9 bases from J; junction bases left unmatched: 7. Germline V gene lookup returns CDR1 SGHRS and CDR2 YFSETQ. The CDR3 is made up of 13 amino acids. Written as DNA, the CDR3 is TGCGCCAGCAGCCTAGGCCCGGGGGGTGAGCAGTTCTTC. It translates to CASSLGPGGEQFF.

The CDR3 bases are TGTGCCAGCAGTTACCTTGACAGGGATGATGGCTACACCTTC. It codes for CASSYLDRDDGYTF. V gene TRBV6-5 combines with J gene TRBJ1-2; 7 nucleotides match TRBD1. This CDR3 contains 14 residues. V was clipped by 2 bases and J by 6 bases; unmatched bases: 6. CDR1 is MNHEY, CDR2 SVGAGI, per germline.

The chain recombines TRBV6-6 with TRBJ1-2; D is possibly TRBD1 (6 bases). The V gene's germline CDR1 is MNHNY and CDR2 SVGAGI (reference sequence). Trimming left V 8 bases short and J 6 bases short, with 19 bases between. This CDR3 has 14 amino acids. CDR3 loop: CASLGGNRWDGYTF. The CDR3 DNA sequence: TGTGCCAGCCTAGGGGGAAATCGGTGGGATGGCTACACCTTC.

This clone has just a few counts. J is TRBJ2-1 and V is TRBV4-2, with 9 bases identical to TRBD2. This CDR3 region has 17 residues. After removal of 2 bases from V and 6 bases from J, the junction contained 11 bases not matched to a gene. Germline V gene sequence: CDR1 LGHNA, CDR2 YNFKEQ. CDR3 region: CASSQHPRGGDGNEQFF. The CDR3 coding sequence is TGTGCCAGCAGCCAACATCCGCGGGGGGGTGACGGCAATGAGCAGTTCTTC.

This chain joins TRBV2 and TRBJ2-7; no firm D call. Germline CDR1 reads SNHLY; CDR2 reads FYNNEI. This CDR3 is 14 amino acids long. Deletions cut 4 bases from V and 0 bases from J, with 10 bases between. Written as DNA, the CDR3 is TGTGCCAGCAGTGGGGCAGCCCTCTCCTACGAGCAGTACTTC. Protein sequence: CASSGAALSYEQYF.

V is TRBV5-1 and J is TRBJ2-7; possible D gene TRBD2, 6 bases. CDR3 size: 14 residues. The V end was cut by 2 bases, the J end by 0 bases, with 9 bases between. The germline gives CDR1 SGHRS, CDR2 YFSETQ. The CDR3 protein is CASSFGGSSYEQYF. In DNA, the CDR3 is TGCGCCAGCAGCTTCGGAGGGAGCTCCTACGAGCAGTACTTC.

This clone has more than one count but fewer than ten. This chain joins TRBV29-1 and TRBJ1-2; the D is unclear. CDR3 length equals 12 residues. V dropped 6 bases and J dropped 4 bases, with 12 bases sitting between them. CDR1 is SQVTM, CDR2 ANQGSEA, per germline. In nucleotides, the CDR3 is TGCAGCGTCGGTGAAGTAAGCTATGGCTACACCTTC. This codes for CSVGEVSYGYTF.

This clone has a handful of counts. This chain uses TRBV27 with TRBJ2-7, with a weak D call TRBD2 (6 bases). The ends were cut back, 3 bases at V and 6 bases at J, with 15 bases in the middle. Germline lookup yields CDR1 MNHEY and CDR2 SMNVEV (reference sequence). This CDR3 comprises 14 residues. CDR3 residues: CASSLVRGRSEQYF. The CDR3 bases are TGTGCCAGCAGTTTGGTCCGGGGGAGGTCCGAGCAGTACTTC.

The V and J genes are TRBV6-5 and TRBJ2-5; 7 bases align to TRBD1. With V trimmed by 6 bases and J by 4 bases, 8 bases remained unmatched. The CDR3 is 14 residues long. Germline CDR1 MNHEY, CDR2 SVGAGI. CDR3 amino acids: CASRLDRVRETQYF. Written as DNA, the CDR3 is TGTGCCAGCAGGCTAGACAGGGTTAGAGAGACCCAGTACTTC.

The DNA for the CDR3 is TGCAGCGTTGGGGATGGGGCAGATCAGCCCCAGCATTTT. Translated, it gives CSVGDGADQPQHF. This sequence joins TRBV29-1 and TRBJ1-5; D perhaps matches TRBD1 (5 bases). Germline V CDR1 and CDR2: SQVTM, ANQGSEA. The CDR3 has 13 amino acids. V was clipped by 4 bases and J by 5 bases, with 12 bases between them.

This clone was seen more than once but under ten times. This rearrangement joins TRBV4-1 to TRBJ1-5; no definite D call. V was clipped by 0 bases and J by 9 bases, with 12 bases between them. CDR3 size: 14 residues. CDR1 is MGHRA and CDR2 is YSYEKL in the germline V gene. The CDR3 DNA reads TGCGCCAGCAGCCAAGATAACGGAGGACGGCCCCAGCATTTT. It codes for CASSQDNGGRPQHF.

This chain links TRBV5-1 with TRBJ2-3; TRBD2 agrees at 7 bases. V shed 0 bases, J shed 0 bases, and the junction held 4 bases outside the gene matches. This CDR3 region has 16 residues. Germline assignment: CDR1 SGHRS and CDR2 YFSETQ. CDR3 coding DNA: TGCGCCAGCAGCTTGGCCGAGCGGGGAAGCACAGATACGCAGTATTTT. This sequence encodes CASSLAERGSTDTQYF.

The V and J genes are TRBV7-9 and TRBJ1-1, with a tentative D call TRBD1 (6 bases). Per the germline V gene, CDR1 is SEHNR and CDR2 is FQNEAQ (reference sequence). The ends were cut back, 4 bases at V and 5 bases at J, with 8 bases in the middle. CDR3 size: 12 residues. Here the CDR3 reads CASSSGTTEAFF. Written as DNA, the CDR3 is TGTGCCAGCAGCTCCGGGACAACTGAAGCTTTCTTT.

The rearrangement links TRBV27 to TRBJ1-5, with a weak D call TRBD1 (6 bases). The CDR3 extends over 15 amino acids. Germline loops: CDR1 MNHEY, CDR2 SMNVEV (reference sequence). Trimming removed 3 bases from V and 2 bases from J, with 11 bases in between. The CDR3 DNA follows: TGTGCCAGCAGTTTCACATCAGGGGGCAATCAGCCCCAGCATTTT. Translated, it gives CASSFTSGGNQPQHF.